Listed below are T cell receptor beta chains from one sample, sequenced in a study of shared clonotypes between healthy human individuals. Data came from immunoSEQ multiplex PCR; TCRdb stores just in-frame clones and leaves some out. Here the sample spans roughly 300,000 clones, over 70% being singletons. Sequenced material: memory CD4+ T cells sorted from blood. Source of these receptors: a man aged 25-40 years in good health. CDR3s include the opening cysteine and the closing phenylalanine or tryptophan. The order of the fields is clone size, V gene, CDR3 protein. The size entry is marked missing in some rows and otherwise reads once, few, many or a size class.

NA | TRBV5-1 | CASSSRGQDTDTQYF
once | TRBV25-1 | CASSETGTSGKSSYEQYF
NA | TRBV28 | CASSSGLGEQFF
NA | TRBV30 | CAWSLAADYEQYF
NA | TRBV27 | CASRSPGGYGYTF
NA | TRBV7-2 | CASSTEPEDTQYF
few | TRBV5-1 | CASSRRQGAESSYEQYF
NA | TRBV9 | CASSVGTATNQPQHF
NA | TRBV5-1 | CASSLAPQGQNTEAFF
once | TRBV13 | CASSFGRNSYEQYF
NA | TRBV5-1 | CASSPGTGGVIQGTEAFF
NA | TRBV7-9 | CASSPGASNIDIQYF
NA | TRBV28 | CASLLAGSTDTQYF
NA | TRBV30 | CAWSVPAGGKYF
once | TRBV10-3 | CAISESNPLGGYNEQFF
NA | TRBV19 | CASSRRSGHIDQPQHF
NA | TRBV5-1 | CASSPNPRLGTDTQYF
NA | TRBV4-1 | CASSHWGRRRVNTEAFF
few | TRBV18 | CASSPLRDTQYF
NA | TRBV4-2 | CASSQPPGTSGTYEQYF
few | TRBV6-4 | CASSAFEAGELFF
NA | TRBV9 | CASSLSPSSGERTDTQYF